This T cell receptor beta chain was observed in a study of neurological immune-mediated disorders. Study-wide background: In a group of some 35 multiple sclerosis patients, approximately 30 had the relapsing-remitting type and 3 had the secondary progressive type. The study's findings and limits: HTLV-1-associated myelopathy had the most TCR clonal expansion, and multiple sclerosis had the least, less than healthy controls. Phylogenetic grouping assigned the repertoires of 18 of 34 multiple sclerosis patients to a single related-CDR3 cluster, representing a possible signature.

This CDR3 spans 15 amino acids. Germline loops: CDR1 LNHDA, CDR2 SQIVND (reference sequence). The V gene lost 4 bases and the J gene lost 0 bases, with 13 bases spanning the gap. TCRdb analysed the 5' RACE reads with MiXCR anew, one entry per CDR3 protein. The repertoire has tens of thousands of distinct CDR3 sequences, about 4% of them found once; the top ten carry 1.3%. This clonotype was counted a few times. Its antigen is not known. The chain couples TRBV19 to TRBJ2-7; possibly TRBD2 for D (5 bases). The sample consisted of PBMCs. This clonotype was sampled from a man aged 25-45 years with multiple sclerosis. CDR3 nucleotide sequence: TGTGCCAGTAGTACCTGGACGGGGAGCTCCTACGAGCAGTACTTC. Residues: CASSTWTGSSYEQYF.